A selection of T cell receptor beta chains follows, all from one sample in a study of OX40 agonist ivuxolimab in advanced cancers. Data came from immunoSEQ multiplex PCR; TCRdb stores just in-frame clones and leaves some out. The top ten clones hold 3.9% of a sample with some 60,000 clones, 86% of them seen once. Material: CD4+ or CD8+ T cells sorted from blood, obtained in a trial of the OX40 agonist ivuxolimab. These receptors came from an adult with an advanced solid tumor such as melanoma, head and neck, liver or kidney cancer. CDR3s include the opening cysteine and the closing phenylalanine or tryptophan. The D gene is left open where the match is weak. Not all rows give a size; the values are once, few, many and, for expanded clones, a class.

size,J,V,D,CDR3,DNA
.,TRBJ1-2,TRBV5-1,.,CASSTDRANYGYTF,TGCGCCAGCAGCACGGACAGAGCTAACTATGGCTACACCTTC
.,TRBJ2-5,TRBV2,.,CASDRKQETQYF,TGTGCCAGCGACCGGAAACAAGAGACCCAGTACTTC
.,TRBJ1-3,TRBV18,TRBD1,CASSPGQGGNTIYF,TGTGCCAGCTCACCCGGACAGGGTGGAAACACCATATATTTT
few,TRBJ1-4,TRBV9,.,CASSVGEGRWTNEKLFF,TGTGCCAGCAGCGTAGGCGAGGGGAGGTGGACTAATGAAAAACTGTTTTTT
.,TRBJ1-3,TRBV5-1,.,CASSQRELSGNTIYF,TGCGCCAGCAGCCAGAGAGAGCTCTCTGGAAACACCATATATTTT
.,TRBJ1-1,TRBV19,.,CASSIAVTTEAFF,TGTGCCAGTAGTATTGCCGTGACCACTGAAGCTTTCTTT
.,TRBJ1-1,TRBV9,.,CASSVGVQSTEAFF,TGTGCCAGCAGCGTAGGGGTACAGAGCACTGAAGCTTTCTTT
.,TRBJ1-1,TRBV13,.,CASSLDRVHTEAFF,TGTGCCAGCAGCTTAGACAGGGTGCACACTGAAGCTTTCTTT
.,TRBJ1-1,TRBV6-5,.,CASRANTEAFF,TGTGCCAGCAGAGCGAACACTGAAGCTTTCTTT
.,TRBJ1-5,TRBV2,.,CASSYSNQPQHF,TGTGCCAGCAGCTATAGCAATCAGCCCCAGCATTTT
.,TRBJ1-1,TRBV15,.,CATSSGGAQGKTEAFF,TGTGCCACCAGCAGCGGGGGGGCGCAGGGTAAGACTGAAGCTTTCTTT
.,TRBJ2-7,TRBV5-1,.,CASSLLGSYEQYF,TGCGCCAGCAGCTTGCTCGGGTCCTACGAGCAGTACTTC
.,TRBJ1-5,TRBV5-4,.,CASSWGGVGNQPQHF,TGTGCCAGCAGCTGGGGAGGGGTAGGAAATCAGCCCCAGCATTTT
.,TRBJ2-7,TRBV6-1,.,CASSSRLADLYEQYF,TGTGCCAGCAGCTCCCGACTGGCAGACCTTTACGAGCAGTACTTC
.,TRBJ1-3,TRBV5-4,.,CASSGGIVSGNTIYF,TGTGCCAGCAGCGGCGGCATAGTCTCTGGAAACACCATATATTTT
.,TRBJ2-3,TRBV9,.,CASSATTRGPDTQYF,TGTGCCAGCAGCGCCACGACCCGGGGCCCAGATACGCAGTATTTT
.,TRBJ2-3,TRBV2,TRBD1,CASSLRTGERSTQYF,TGTGCCAGCAGTTTGAGGACAGGCGAAAGGAGTACGCAGTATTTT
.,TRBJ2-7,TRBV7-3,.,CASSLGAREYEQYF,TGTGCCAGCAGCTTAGGTGCCAGAGAGTACGAGCAGTACTTC
.,TRBJ2-3,TRBV2,.,CASSELTNTDTQYF,TGTGCCAGCAGTGAACTCACGAACACAGATACGCAGTATTTT
.,TRBJ2-1,TRBV7-9,.,CASSTVTNEQFF,TGTGCCAGCAGTACTGTAACCAATGAGCAGTTCTTC
.,TRBJ2-2,TRBV6-1,TRBD1,CASSDNRGPAAGELFF,TGTGCCAGCAGTGACAACAGGGGACCCGCCGCCGGGGAGCTGTTTTTT
once,TRBJ2-7,TRBV5-1,.,CASTPGQSEEQYF,TGCGCCAGCACTCCGGGACAAAGTGAGGAGCAGTACTTC
.,TRBJ1-1,TRBV30,.,CAWKGENTEAFF,TGTGCCTGGAAGGGGGAGAACACTGAAGCTTTCTTT
.,TRBJ1-6,TRBV6-6,.,CASSSGGSNSPLHF,TGTGCCAGCAGCTCGGGGGGATCAAATTCACCCCTCCACTTT